The rows below give T cell receptor beta chains drawn from one sample of a study of CD8 T cells in ankylosing spondylitis. Each CDR3 protein gets one entry after TCRdb re-called the 5' RACE reads with MiXCR. The sample carries about 220,000 distinct CDR3 sequences, roughly 10% recorded once. Material: blood, either unsorted or a sorted T cell fraction (not recorded which). These receptor sequences come from a male donor with ankylosing spondylitis or in good health (not recorded which). Each CDR3 is given with its conserved first and last residue. A D gene is named only where the DNA matches it firmly. Expanded clones get a size class; other rows say once, few or many, or leave the size out.

V gene	clone size	J gene	D gene	CDR3 DNA	CDR3 protein
TRBV24-1	.	TRBJ1-4	TRBD1	TGTGCCACCAGTGATTCGGGACAGGGGGCAACTAATGAAAAACTGTTTTTT	CATSDSGQGATNEKLFF
TRBV20-1	few	TRBJ2-5	.	TGCAGTGCTAAGGTCTGGGGCCAAGAGACCCAGTACTTC	CSAKVWGQETQYF
TRBV5-1	few	TRBJ2-2	TRBD1	TGCGCCAGCAGCTTGGAGGCAGGGGGCAGAGAGGAGCTGTTTTTT	CASSLEAGGREELFF
TRBV5-1	many	TRBJ1-6	.	TGCGCCAGCAGCTTGTCCCTATCGGACGGTTCACCCCTCCACTTT	CASSLSLSDGSPLHF
TRBV28	.	TRBJ2-7	TRBD1	TGTGCCAGCAATGGGGACAGGGGGACCTATTACGAGCAGTACTTC	CASNGDRGTYYEQYF
TRBV12-3/TRBV12-4	few	TRBJ2-3	TRBD1	TGTGCCAGCAGAGTTACAGGGGGGTACACAGATACGCAGTATTTT	CASRVTGGYTDTQYF
TRBV6-2/TRBV6-3	many	TRBJ1-5	TRBD1	TGTGCCAGCAGTCCGGGACAGGTGGACAATCAGCCCCAGCATTTT	CASSPGQVDNQPQHF
TRBV4-2	few	TRBJ1-1	.	TGTGCCAGCAGCCAAGATCAGGCCAGAACGAACACTGAAGCTTTCTTT	CASSQDQARTNTEAFF
TRBV11-1	few	TRBJ2-5	.	TGTGCCAGCAGCACGCGGCTGGGATCGGGGCAAGAGACCCAGTACTTC	CASSTRLGSGQETQYF
TRBV12-3/TRBV12-4	few	TRBJ1-2	.	TGTGCCAGCAGTTACGGGACACCTCACGAGGGTGGCTACACCTTC	CASSYGTPHEGGYTF
TRBV20-1	many	TRBJ2-1	.	TGCAGTGCTCCCCTGGGGGGCCCACCCGGGAATGAGCAGTTCTTC	CSAPLGGPPGNEQFF
TRBV5-1	many	TRBJ2-1	.	TGCGCCAGCAGCATGGACAGCTACAATGAGCAGTTCTTC	CASSMDSYNEQFF
TRBV20-1	many	TRBJ2-3	TRBD2	TGCAGTGCTAACCTAGCGGGGGCCACAGATACGCAGTATTTT	CSANLAGATDTQYF
TRBV7-9	few	TRBJ2-7	.	TGTGCCAGCAGCCCCATGGGAGGTTCCTACGAGCAGTACTTC	CASSPMGGSYEQYF
TRBV7-3	many	TRBJ1-1	.	TGTGCCAGCAGCTCGGGAGCCAACACTGAAGCTTTCTTT	CASSSGANTEAFF
TRBV19	.	TRBJ1-4	.	TGTGCCAGTTGTAGACGGAATGAAAAACTGTTTTTT	CASCRRNEKLFF
TRBV7-2	many	TRBJ2-3	TRBD1	TGTGCCAGCAGAACCGGGACAGGCACAGATACGCAGTATTTT	CASRTGTGTDTQYF
TRBV27	many	TRBJ2-5	TRBD1	TGTGCCAGCAGTCAACTAGGGACAGGACGCAACCAAGAGACCCAGTACTTC	CASSQLGTGRNQETQYF
TRBV6-5	.	TRBJ2-2	TRBD1	TGTGCCAGCAGTTACGGCTGGGGGACAGCTATGAACACCGGGGAGCTGTTTTTT	CASSYGWGTAMNTGELFF
TRBV11-2	many	TRBJ1-2	.	TGTGCCAGCAGCTCCGGTGCAGGTTCCCACTATGGCTACACCTTC	CASSSGAGSHYGYTF
TRBV20-1	.	TRBJ2-7	.	TGCAGTGCTAGGCCCGCTCCCTACGAGCAGTACTTC	CSARPAPYEQYF
TRBV5-1	many	TRBJ2-1	.	TGCGCCAGCAGCTTCCGAGATACTTACAATGAGCAGTTCTTC	CASSFRDTYNEQFF
TRBV9	few	TRBJ2-3	TRBD2	TGTGCCAGCAGTATCGGCGGGGGGGTCACAGATACGCAGTATTTT	CASSIGGGVTDTQYF
TRBV29-1	many	TRBJ2-5	.	TGCAGCGTTATAACAGATCAAGAGACCCAGTACTTC	CSVITDQETQYF
TRBV20-1	many	TRBJ1-2	TRBD1	TGCAGTGCTACCCGGACAGGGGATGGCTACACCTTC	CSATRTGDGYTF
TRBV5-6	.	TRBJ1-2	.	TGTGCCAGCAGCGGGGGAGCCTATGGCTACACCTTC	CASSGGAYGYTF
TRBV7-2	few	TRBJ2-1	TRBD2	TGTGCCAGCAGCTTAGCTCTCGGGGGGGCATTGCACAATGAGCAGTTCTTC	CASSLALGGALHNEQFF
TRBV7-7	many	TRBJ2-1	.	TGTGCTAGCAGCCCGGGACTGGTCCCTGGGGATGAGCAGTTCTTC	CASSPGLVPGDEQFF
TRBV28	few	TRBJ2-3	TRBD1	TGTGCCAGCAGAGGGGGCCTAGATACGCAGTATTTT	CASRGGLDTQYF
TRBV6-1	.	TRBJ1-2	.	TGTGCCAGCAGTGACACAGTAGGGTATGGCTACACCTTC	CASSDTVGYGYTF
TRBV5-1	many	TRBJ1-2	TRBD1	TGCGCCAGCCGGACAGGGTATGGCTACACCTTC	CASRTGYGYTF
TRBV10-3	many	TRBJ1-2	.	TGTGCCATCAGTGAGTCGGGCAGTGCTAACTATGGCTACACCTTC	CAISESGSANYGYTF
TRBV7-9	many	TRBJ2-3	.	TGTGCCAGCAGCCCCGGGCCGCGTGGAGATACGCAGTATTTT	CASSPGPRGDTQYF
TRBV19	many	TRBJ2-4	TRBD1	TGTGCCAGACCTACAGGGGTGCTAGGCAAAAACATTCAGTACTTC	CARPTGVLGKNIQYF
TRBV15	many	TRBJ1-2	TRBD1	TGTGCCACCAGCAGAAGGACAGGGGGAGGCGGCTACACCTTC	CATSRRTGGGGYTF
TRBV5-1	few	TRBJ2-1	TRBD2	TGCGCCAGCAGCGTTAGCGGGGGGGGCGATGAGCAGTTCTTC	CASSVSGGGDEQFF
TRBV18	many	TRBJ1-1	TRBD1	TGTGCCAGCTCACCCCAGGGGGCCTTTTTCAATAGGAACACTGAAGCTTTCTTT	CASSPQGAFFNRNTEAFF
TRBV5-1	many	TRBJ1-6	.	TGCGCCAGCACGGGACAAGATAATTCACCCCTCCACTTT	CASTGQDNSPLHF
TRBV3-1	many	TRBJ2-5	TRBD1	TGTGCCAGCAGCCAAAGGGTCACAGGGGGCAGTACCGAAAAGGGGACCCAGTACTTC	CASSQRVTGGSTEKGTQYF
TRBV5-4	many	TRBJ2-2	.	TGTGCCAGCAGCTCCCCCCGCGGGCAGGGTACCGGGGAGCTGTTTTTT	CASSSPRGQGTGELFF
TRBV2	.	TRBJ2-1	TRBD2	TGTGCCAGCGGAACCGGGACTAGCGTCAATGAGCAGTTCTTC	CASGTGTSVNEQFF
TRBV3-1	few	TRBJ2-1	.	TGTGCCAGCAGCCAAGGGGAGCAGTTCTTC	CASSQGEQFF
TRBV7-8	many	TRBJ2-3	.	TGTGCCAGCAGCTCCTCGCCGAAGGCAGATACGCAGTATTTT	CASSSSPKADTQYF
TRBV4-2	.	TRBJ2-3	TRBD1	TGTGCCAGCAGCCAAGTAGGGGGCGAGGGCACAGATACGCAGTATTTT	CASSQVGGEGTDTQYF
TRBV12-3/TRBV12-4	many	TRBJ1-2	.	TGTGCTCTTACACCAGCTAACTATGGCTACACCTTC	CALTPANYGYTF
TRBV5-1	many	TRBJ2-3	TRBD1	TGCGCCAGCAGCTCGGGGACAGGGAAGGCAGATACGCAGTATTTT	CASSSGTGKADTQYF
TRBV3-1	many	TRBJ1-6	.	TGTGCCAGCGTCAGTAGCTCCTATAATTCACCCCTCCACTTT	CASVSSSYNSPLHF
TRBV3-1	many	TRBJ2-7	.	TGTGCCAGCAGCCAAGATAGGATCGGGGGCCGCGAGCAGTACTTC	CASSQDRIGGREQYF
TRBV7-9	many	TRBJ2-5	.	TGTGCCAGCAACAGGGACTTTCAAGAGACCCAGTACTTC	CASNRDFQETQYF
TRBV6-5	.	TRBJ1-1	.	TGTGCCAGCAGTTACGGGCGTCCGACGGCTGAGTTCACTTTCTTT	CASSYGRPTAEFTFF
TRBV6-1	few	TRBJ2-3	TRBD1	TGTGCCAGCAGTCCGACTCAGGGGGACACAGATACGCAGTATTTT	CASSPTQGDTDTQYF